The 25 T cell receptor beta chains given below trace back to one sample, sequenced in a study of identical twins. Each CDR3 protein is one row after TCRdb ran MiXCR on the 5' RACE reads. The profile shows about 530,000 distinct CDR3 sequences, about a fifth of them singletons. These data were also filed under a second study, of yellow fever vaccine responses in identical twins.

Sequenced sample: CD4+ T cells sorted from blood. The receptors shown here come from a woman in her late teens or twenties in good health.

V and J are TRBV3-1 and TRBJ2-1; D not certain. V lost 1 base, J lost 5 bases, and 6 bases lay in between. The germline V gene encodes CDR1 LGHDT and CDR2 YNNKEL (reference sequence). The CDR3 spans 13 residues. For the CDR3, the DNA is TGTGCCAGCAGCCAAGCTATGAACAATGAGCAGTTCTTC. Protein: CASSQAMNNEQFF.

CDR3 amino acids: CSVSPRLDRDNYGYTF. CDR3 coding DNA: TGCAGCGTTAGTCCTCGGTTGGACAGAGATAACTATGGCTACACCTTC. The chain has TRBV29-1 and TRBJ1-2; TRBD1 is a possible D gene (6 bases). The CDR3 totals 16 residues. Trimming stripped 5 bases from V and 1 base from J, with 20 bases between. CDR1 is SQVTM, CDR2 ANQGSEA, per germline.

This chain uses TRBV5-1 with TRBJ2-3; 13 bases line up with TRBD2. The CDR3 sequence is 18 residues long. The trim removed 0 bases at V and 3 bases at J, leaving 7 bases unmatched. Germline CDR1 reads SGHRS; CDR2 reads YFSETQ. CDR3 nucleotides: TGCGCCAGCAGCTTGGAAGGGACTAGCGGGACCCTGACAGATACGCAGTATTTT. Translation gives CASSLEGTSGTLTDTQYF.

V is TRBV20-1 and J is TRBJ2-5, with D possibly being TRBD2 (5 bases). Germline V gene lookup returns CDR1 DFQATT and CDR2 SNEGSKA (reference sequence). Between the trimmed V and J ends, which lost 4 bases and 5 bases, there was a span of 17 bases. The CDR3 has 14 amino acids. The CDR3 DNA reads as TGCAGTGCTACCCCAGGTCCTCCGGGGGAGACCCAGTACTTC. This encodes CSATPGPPGETQYF.

V gene TRBV12-3 or TRBV12-4 combines with J gene TRBJ1-5; D unresolved. The CDR3 consists of 14 residues. Trimming cost V 2 bases and J 5 bases, with 10 bases left between them. As DNA, the CDR3 is TGTGCCAGCAGTTTATGGGATCGGGATCAGCCCCAGCATTTT. Amino acid sequence: CASSLWDRDQPQHF.

This clonotype was detected many times. J is TRBJ2-3 and V is TRBV18, with unresolved D. The CDR3 has 13 residues. Looked up from germline, CDR1 is KGHSH and CDR2 is LQKENI. V lost 3 bases and J 3 bases, leaving 7 bases between the germline ends. CDR3 DNA sequence: TGTGCCAGCTCACCGAGAACAACAGATACGCAGTATTTT. Its protein product is CASSPRTTDTQYF.

The rearrangement links TRBV27 to TRBJ2-3, with D possibly called TRBD1 or TRBD2 (6 bases each). The ends were cut back, 8 bases at V and 1 base at J, with 19 bases in the middle. This CDR3 is 16 amino acids long. CDR1 is MNHEY, CDR2 SMNVEV, per germline (reference sequence). CDR3 nucleotides: TGTGCCAGCCGCGCCTCGGGGGCCCCGGGCACAGATACGCAGTATTTT. As protein: CASRASGAPGTDTQYF.

V and J are TRBV12-3 or TRBV12-4 and TRBJ2-3, with D unresolved. The CDR3 sequence is 12 residues long. Trimming took 3 bases from V and 4 from J, leaving 5 bases between them. CDR3 in DNA: TGTGCCAGCAGTTTCCTCCCAGATACGCAGTATTTT. It codes for CASSFLPDTQYF.

This chain uses TRBV10-3 with TRBJ2-3; D unresolved. The CDR3 sequence is 13 residues long. Germline CDR1 ENHRY, CDR2 SYGVKD. V was shortened by 4 bases and J by 0 bases, with 5 bases between the two germline ends. Written as DNA, the CDR3 is TGTGCCATCAGTGGCACAAGCACAGATACGCAGTATTTT. Protein: CAISGTSTDTQYF.

The table lists this clonotype with a few counts. J is TRBJ2-7 and V is TRBV12-3 or TRBV12-4, with 10 bases matching TRBD1. This CDR3 spans 18 amino acids. The V segment lost 7 bases and the J segment 2 bases; nucleotides outside the gene matches: 17. The CDR3 protein is CASTPGQGRWGRAYEQYF. As DNA, the CDR3 is TGTGCCAGCACACCGGGACAGGGGAGGTGGGGAAGGGCCTACGAGCAGTACTTC.

Many counts were recorded for this clonotype. The junction shows a germline mismatch at one end, possibly a read error. This chain joins TRBV5-1 and TRBJ2-7; 13 bases align to TRBD2. The CDR3 contains 15 residues. The germline gives CDR1 SGHRS, CDR2 YFSETQ. The CDR3 nucleotides are TGTGCCAGCAGCTCCGGACTAGCGGGAGCCTACGAGCAGTACTTC. This encodes CASSSGLAGAYEQYF.

This clonotype was counted a few times. V usage is TRBV28 and J usage is TRBJ2-2; 7 bases map to TRBD1. J lost 7 bases, V lost 2 bases, and 7 bases had no gene match. There are 15 residues in the CDR3. CDR1 and CDR2 (germline): MDHEN, SYDVKM. This chain's CDR3 is CASSLNRGYGGELFF. The CDR3 DNA follows: TGTGCCAGCAGTTTAAACAGGGGATACGGCGGGGAGCTGTTTTTT.

This clonotype was seen only a few times. CDR3 nucleotide sequence: TGTGCCAGCAGCGGGGGACCATGGTCCACTGAAGCTTTCTTT. Translating it yields CASSGGPWSTEAFF. The genes are TRBV12-3 or TRBV12-4 and TRBJ1-1; D is perhaps TRBD1 (5 bases). The V end was cut by 6 bases, the J end by 4 bases, with 15 bases between. This CDR3 comprises 14 residues.

J is TRBJ2-5 and V is TRBV20-1, with D tentatively TRBD2 (7 bases). The CDR3 has 15 amino acids. V lost 1 base and J 5 bases, leaving 17 bases between the germline ends. Germline values: CDR1 DFQATT, CDR2 SNEGSKA (reference sequence). The CDR3 spells CSARVGGGPAETQYF. The CDR3 DNA reads TGCAGTGCTAGAGTTGGCGGGGGCCCTGCGGAGACCCAGTACTTC.

This clonotype was seen only a few times. As DNA, the CDR3 is TGTGCCATCAGACTAGCGGAGGGCTCCTACGAGCAGTACTTC. Residues: CAIRLAEGSYEQYF. The chain uses TRBV10-3 and TRBJ2-7; 8 bases fit TRBD2. V lost 6 bases, J lost 0 bases, and 4 bases stayed unmatched. CDR3 size: 14 residues. Germline assignment: CDR1 ENHRY and CDR2 SYGVKD.

This clonotype showed up just a few times. The J gene is TRBJ2-3, the V gene TRBV10-3; 15 bases are shared with TRBD2. The CDR3 loop spans 16 amino acids. Germline CDR1 and CDR2: ENHRY and SYGVKD. The J segment lost 6 bases and the V segment lost 2 bases, leaving 3 bases of the junction unmatched. CDR3 DNA sequence: TGTGCCATCAGTGAGCCTGGACTAGCGGGAGGGGATACGCAGTATTTT. It encodes CAISEPGLAGGDTQYF.

This clonotype was recorded a few times. The chain is built from TRBV18 and TRBJ2-7, with D uncertain. V lost 3 bases and J 2 bases, leaving 11 bases between the germline ends. The CDR3 loop spans 14 amino acids. Per germline, CDR1 KGHSH and CDR2 LQKENI. The CDR3: CASSPTRGTYEQYF. CDR3 coding DNA: TGTGCCAGCTCACCGACGCGAGGCACCTACGAGCAGTACTTC.

This clonotype was picked up a small number of times. This rearrangement joins TRBV5-1 to TRBJ2-3, with D tentatively TRBD2 (6 bases). This CDR3 comprises 16 residues. Germline V gene sequence: CDR1 SGHRS, CDR2 YFSETQ. V lost 0 bases to trimming and J lost 0 bases, with 11 bases between them. The CDR3 coding sequence is TGCGCCAGCAGCTTGGCCCGGAGCGGGAGCACAGATACGCAGTATTTT. Translating it yields CASSLARSGSTDTQYF.

This clonotype has more than one count but fewer than ten. The CDR3 spells CASSMGREISYNEQFF. DNA for the CDR3: TGCGCCAGCAGCATGGGGAGGGAAATCTCCTACAATGAGCAGTTCTTC. The V gene is TRBV5-1, the J gene TRBJ2-1; 7 bases fit TRBD2. V gave up 4 bases and J gave up 0 bases; unmatched junction bases: 7. The CDR3 has 16 residues. The germline gives CDR1 SGHRS, CDR2 YFSETQ. The full variable domain, completed using reference TRBV5-1 and TRBJ2-1, is KAGVTQTPRYLIKTRGQQVTLSCSPISGHRSVSWYQQTPGQGLQFLFEYFSETQRNKGNFPGRFSGRQFSNSRSEMNVSTLELGDSALYLCASSMGREISYNEQFFGPGTRLTVL.

J is TRBJ2-3 and V is TRBV20-1; D is undetermined. V was trimmed by 0 bases and J by 7 bases, leaving 14 bases between them. This CDR3 comprises 14 residues. The germline CDR1 and CDR2 sequences are DFQATT and SNEGSKA (reference sequence). This CDR3 is CSARDLNSKNTQYF. The CDR3 coding sequence is TGCAGTGCTAGAGATCTTAACTCCAAGAATACGCAGTATTTT.

V and J are TRBV6-1 and TRBJ2-2, with 8 nucleotides matching TRBD1. CDR1 and CDR2 (germline): MNHNS, SASEGT. The CDR3 has 15 residues. Trimming removed 6 bases from V and 4 bases from J; junction bases left unmatched: 7. In DNA, the CDR3 is TGTGCCAGCAGCCGGACAGGGTTAGGCACCGGGGAGCTGTTTTTT. The encoded protein is CASSRTGLGTGELFF.

The rearrangement joins TRBV28 to TRBJ2-1; D is ambiguous. Trimming shortened V by 5 bases and J by 0 bases, and 14 bases separated the two germline ends. The germline V gene has CDR1 MDHEN and CDR2 SYDVKM. CDR3 length: 16 residues. DNA for the CDR3: TGTGCCAGCAGTCCAGGACGGAAGAGCTCCTACAATGAGCAGTTCTTC. Translation: CASSPGRKSSYNEQFF.

This clonotype was found a few times. The chain combines TRBV29-1 with TRBJ2-3, with TRBD2 identical over 7 bases. Germline CDR1 reads SQVTM; CDR2 reads ANQGSEA. V was pared by 2 bases and J by 5 bases, with 4 bases of the junction left unmatched. The CDR3 sequence is 13 residues long. The CDR3 region has the DNA TGCAGCGTTGAACTAGCGGCCATAGATACGCAGTATTTT. Residues: CSVELAAIDTQYF.

The chain links TRBV20-1 to TRBJ2-2; no definite D call. The CDR3 covers 13 residues. Trimming removed 6 bases at V and 0 bases at J, with 8 bases between. Per the germline V gene, CDR1 is DFQATT and CDR2 is SNEGSKA (reference sequence). In nucleotides, the CDR3 is TGCAGTGCGGGTCCCACGAACACCGGGGAGCTGTTTTTT. As protein: CSAGPTNTGELFF.

This clonotype was seen a handful of times. The chain is built from TRBV7-9 and TRBJ1-4; D not certain. Germline V gene data show CDR1 as SEHNR and CDR2 as FQNEAQ (reference sequence). The CDR3 consists of 16 residues. V was cut by 5 bases and J by 6 bases, with 19 bases left in between. CDR3: CASSPWRGGSHEKLFF. As DNA, the CDR3 is TGTGCCAGCAGCCCCTGGCGCGGAGGGAGTCATGAAAAACTGTTTTTT.